What follows are 10 T cell receptor beta chains derived from one specimen sequenced in a study of T cell repertoires in cytomegalovirus infection (dated by TCRdb to about 2019). Data came from an Illumina HiSeq 1500. TCRdb reran the public reads through fastp at Q25 and MiXCR, keeping productive beta chains. Every CDR3 protein is listed once, alongside the most common genes and DNA of its rows. The sample records roughly 250,000 distinct CDR3 sequences, over 20% of which are singletons. Roughly 18% of the sample is in the top ten clones. The sequenced sample was CD8+ T cells from PBMCs. The receptors derive from a human donor in good health (CMV status not recorded). Some clones in this sample may be carry-over from other donors' samples.

This clonotype was seen only a few times. The chain recombines TRBV7-6 with TRBJ2-3, with a weak D call TRBD2 (5 bases). This CDR3 is built from 14 residues. V was cut by 0 bases and J by 3 bases, with 7 bases left in between. Per germline, CDR1 SGHVS and CDR2 FNYEAQ. The CDR3 reads CASSLAGETDTQYF. The DNA for the CDR3 is TGTGCCAGCAGCTTAGCCGGGGAGACAGATACGCAGTATTTT.

Details on this clonotype: This sequence may be a read error, since a much larger clone differs from it by one base. The chain recombines TRBV11-2 with TRBJ2-7; D assignment may be TRBD1 or TRBD2 (6 bases each). From germline, CDR1 is SGHAT and CDR2 FQNNGV. The CDR3 has 13 amino acids. This CDR3 is CASSRGTLYERYF. The CDR3, as DNA: TGTGCCAGCAGCCGCGGGACACTCTACGAGCGGTACTTC.

V is TRBV6-5 and J is TRBJ1-3; no firm D call. CDR3 size: 14 residues. V gave up 1 base and J gave up 8 bases, with 12 bases separating them. Germline V gene lookup returns CDR1 MNHEY and CDR2 SVGAGI. The CDR3 bases are TGTGCCAGCAGTTACTTTCCTGGCAGTGACACCATATATTTT. Translating gives CASSYFPGSDTIYF.

The V call is TRBV9, the J call TRBJ2-7; D might be TRBD2 (5 bases). The CDR3 sequence is 12 residues long. From germline, CDR1 is SGDLS and CDR2 YYNGEE. Trimming removed 5 bases at V and 3 bases at J, with 9 bases between. DNA of the CDR3: TGTGCCAGCAGTACTGAGGGCTACGAGCAGTACTTC. Encoded protein: CASSTEGYEQYF. The entire variable domain, with the rest obtained from reference TRBV9 and TRBJ2-7, is as follows: DSGVTQTPKHLITATGQRVTLRCSPRSGDLSVYWYQQSLDQGLQFLIQYYNGEERAKGNILERFSAQQFPDLHSELNLSSLELGDSALYFCASSTEGYEQYFGPGTRLTVT.

This clonotype was picked up a small number of times. The chain's CDR3 is CASSEYVAGGGETQYF. In DNA form, the CDR3 reads TGTGCCAGCAGTGAATATGTGGCGGGGGGTGGGGAGACCCAGTACTTC. V usage is TRBV2 and J usage is TRBJ2-5, with 8 bases identical to TRBD2. From germline, CDR1 is SNHLY and CDR2 FYNNEI. The CDR3 consists of 16 residues. The trim removed 2 bases at V and 5 bases at J, leaving 10 bases unmatched. The full variable domain, its missing parts supplied by reference TRBV2 and TRBJ2-5, is EPEVTQTPSHQVTQMGQEVILRCVPISNHLYFYWYRQILGQKVEFLVSFYNNEISEKSEIFDDQFSVERPDGSNFTLKIRSTKLEDSAMYFCASSEYVAGGGETQYFGPGTRLLVL.

This clonotype has more than one count but fewer than ten. The CDR3 DNA reads as TGTGCCACCAGCAGAGAGGGGGTAGAGACCCAGTACTTC. The encoded protein is CATSREGVETQYF. This chain links TRBV15 with TRBJ2-5, with D perhaps matching TRBD1 or TRBD2 (5 bases each). The CDR3 covers 13 residues. V was shortened by 0 bases and J by 4 bases, with 6 bases between the two germline ends. Germline V CDR1 and CDR2: LNHNV, YYDKDF (reference sequence).

This clonotype has at least ten counts. V is TRBV20-1 and J is TRBJ1-2, with 8 bases fitting TRBD1. Germline V gene data show CDR1 as DFQATT and CDR2 as SNEGSKA (reference sequence). V gave up 5 bases and J gave up 8 bases; unmatched junction bases: 7. This CDR3 contains 12 residues. The CDR3 reads CSAFPGGGGYTF. In DNA, the CDR3 is TGCAGTGCTTTCCCAGGGGGCGGCGGCTACACCTTC.

This chain uses TRBV11-3 with TRBJ1-1; D ambiguous. The germline gives CDR1 SGHNT, CDR2 YENEEA. V dropped 7 bases and J dropped 1 base, with 16 bases sitting between them. The CDR3 covers 15 residues. CDR3 protein: CASTCCGSRNTEAFF. CDR3 coding DNA: TGTGCCAGCACCTGTTGTGGGAGCCGGAACACTGAAGCTTTCTTT. Full variable domain (remainder filled in from reference TRBV11-3 and TRBJ1-1): EAGVVQSPRYKIIEKKQPVAFWCNPISGHNTLYWYLQNLGQGPELLIRYENEEAVDDSQLPKDRFSAERLKGVDSTLKIQPAELGDSAVYLCASTCCGSRNTEAFFGQGTRLTVV.

This rearrangement joins TRBV19 to TRBJ2-3, with D uncertain. V was cut by 4 bases and J by 1 base, with 9 bases left in between. CDR1 and CDR2 (germline): LNHDA, SQIVND (reference sequence). This CDR3 has 14 amino acids. Written as DNA, the CDR3 is TGTGCCAGTAGTACCGCCTTTCGCACAGATACGCAGTATTTT. It specifies CASSTAFRTDTQYF.

There are a few counts of this clonotype. The rearrangement uses TRBV14 and TRBJ2-7, with TRBD2 identical over 7 bases. CDR3 size: 15 residues. Germline CDR1 and CDR2: SGHDN and FVKESK. V shed 3 bases, J shed 4 bases, and the junction held 9 bases outside the gene matches. The CDR3 region has the DNA TGTGCCAGCAGCCAGGACTTGGGACTATCATACGAGCAGTACTTC. Amino acid sequence: CASSQDLGLSYEQYF. Variable domain in full (rest from reference TRBV14 and TRBJ2-7): EAGVTQFPSHSVIEKGQTVTLRCDPISGHDNLYWYRRVMGKEIKFLLHFVKESKQDESGMPNNRFLAERTGGTYSTLKVQPAELEDSGVYFCASSQDLGLSYEQYFGPGTRLTVT.